This TCR beta chain appears in the sequencing data of a study of shared clonotypes between healthy human individuals. This clone has just a few counts. The assay was immunoSEQ multiplex PCR, and TCRdb's table has in-frame clones only and misses some. The table lists around 2.5 million clones, roughly 93% of them singletons. Looked up from germline, CDR1 is ENHRY and CDR2 is SYGVKD. V shed 5 bases, J shed 1 base, and the junction held 3 bases outside the gene matches. The CDR3 covers 14 residues. The rearrangement uses TRBV10-3 and TRBJ1-1; 8 nucleotides agree with TRBD1. The specimen sequenced was naive CD4+ T cells from PBMCs. Subset given: CD45RA+ positively selected. The TCR was taken from a man in his late teens or twenties in good health. Some clones in this sample may be carry-over from other donors' samples. The CDR3 reads CAISRGQENTEAFF. CDR3 DNA sequence: TGTGCCATCAGTAGGGGACAGGAGAACACTGAAGCTTTCTTT.